These T cell receptor beta chains were read from a single sample in a study of cytomegalovirus exposure and HLA in healthy donors. The table came from immunoSEQ multiplex PCR; TCRdb's copy has only in-frame clones and leaves some out. The sample consists of fewer than 150,000 clones, around 76% of them appearing once. The sequencing input was PBMCs. These receptors were taken from a man aged 18 to 29 in good health and CMV-seronegative. Each CDR3 is given without its conserved first and last residue.

TRBV12-5	ASALGTGVMAEAF
TRBV5-1	ARPTGDTGELF
TRBV6-5	ASSYGTGSLTQY
TRBV5-4	ASSLYSSYEQY
TRBV30	AWSPLDRYEQY
TRBV28	AIPLTGELF
TRBV27	ASSPRTGLAYEQY
TRBV9	ASSPPGITEAF
TRBV19	ASSDRGPAYGYT
TRBV5-1	ASSLAVGAQETQY
TRBV19	ASSIGGGEYEQY
TRBV7-9	ASSLGSGSTDTQY
TRBV6-1	ASSNRGGNTEAF
TRBV11-3	ASSPWGGDNTGELF
TRBV6-1	ASSEVVRAAGELF
TRBV5-4	ASSHPGLAGPDEQF
TRBV2	ASSPSGSEGDTQY
TRBV7-9	ASRRQSNTGELF
TRBV2	ASSERVAKNIQY
TRBV4-1	ASSQDRGQGSNQQY
TRBV28	ASTRGLETQY
TRBV10-2	ASSGGQGVSGTDTQY
TRBV5-8	ASSPTGNGNQPQH
TRBV5-6	ASSLDFGTGGNQETQY
TRBV18	ASSPGRPGIGPSNYNEQF
TRBV9	ASARLQDISPYEQY
TRBV6-6	ASSYSQGYADEQF
TRBV28	ASSLLSTAVNTEAF
TRBV6-1	ASNEIGTGNTGELF
TRBV12-5	ASGLDAGQQY
TRBV28	ASSSRLYEQY
TRBV5-1	ASSPTGENYEQY
TRBV28	ASSNPLAGVYEQY
TRBV29-1	SVDPPGHGNNEQF
TRBV5-1	ASSLERQGALQFYNEQF
TRBV19	ASTLTGIPDTQY
TRBV6-1	ATRDSPSYEQY
TRBV10-2	ASSDVLADRSYEQY
TRBV6-5	ASSYTLAGVVEQY
TRBV7-2	ASSLLTAGNTEAF
TRBV18	ASSPTEGLWGNEQF
TRBV30	AWSYHRGEQY
TRBV6-1	ASSEPGQVYEQY
TRBV7-6	ASSLGGTSVDNEQF
TRBV4-1	ASSQGQGEGYGYT
TRBV14	ASSQGGTAYQETQY
TRBV27	ASSLGTGGEEQY
TRBV4-2	ASSQDFTGGEQY
TRBV27	ATQAQGDYEQY
TRBV27	ASSLRQGANEQF
TRBV4-1	ASSPTGTALPNYGYT
TRBV25-1	ASTSVLNTEAF
TRBV19	ASSQTSGRIYNEQF
TRBV10-2	ASSPQAGQPQH
TRBV5-1	ASSLATGGADYEQY
TRBV9	ASSVVAAGGNNEQF
TRBV7-9	ASSYSDTNQPQH
TRBV19	ASTPAGSGYGYT
TRBV7-6	ASSLASGSGVYEQY